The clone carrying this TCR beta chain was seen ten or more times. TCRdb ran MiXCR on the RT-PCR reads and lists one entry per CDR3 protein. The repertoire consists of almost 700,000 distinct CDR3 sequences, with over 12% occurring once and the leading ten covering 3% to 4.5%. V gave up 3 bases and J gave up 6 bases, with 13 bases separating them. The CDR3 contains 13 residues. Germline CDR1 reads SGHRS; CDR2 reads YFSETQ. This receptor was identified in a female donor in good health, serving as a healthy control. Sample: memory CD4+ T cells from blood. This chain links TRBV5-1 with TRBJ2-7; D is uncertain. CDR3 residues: CASSSSQSPEQYF. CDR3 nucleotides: TGCGCCAGCAGCTCGTCACAGTCGCCCGAGCAGTACTTC.